These 17 T cell receptor beta chains share one sample of origin, sequenced in a study of blood T cell repertoires in COVID-19. This table comes from immunoSEQ multiplex PCR, and its TCRdb copy is limited to in-frame clones, with some not included. This sample has 200,000 to 250,000 clones, with 88% found just once. The specimen was PBMCs or T cells enriched from blood (not recorded which). All receptors derive from a woman aged 45-65 years with acute COVID-19.

As DNA, the CDR3 is TGTGCCAGTGAAGACAGGGGTGAGAATGAGCAGTTCTTC. Translation gives CASEDRGENEQFF. The genes are TRBV19 and TRBJ2-1; TRBD1 matches 8 bases. The CDR3 has 13 residues. Germline-derived CDR1 and CDR2 are LNHDA and SQIVND (reference sequence). V lost 8 bases, J lost 7 bases, and 7 bases stayed unmatched.

The gene calls are TRBV9 and TRBJ2-7; 10 bases map to TRBD1. J lost 5 bases, V lost 3 bases, and 8 bases had no gene match. Germline values: CDR1 SGDLS, CDR2 YYNGEE. CDR3 length: 15 residues. The CDR3 DNA reads TGTGCCAGCAGCGCTACGGGACAGGGGTTGAACGAGCAGTACTTC. The encoded protein is CASSATGQGLNEQYF.

V gene TRBV5-6 combines with J gene TRBJ2-2; D is possibly TRBD1 (5 bases). CDR3 length: 15 amino acids. Per germline, CDR1 SGHDT and CDR2 YYEEEE. V lost 4 bases, J lost 3 bases, and 13 bases lay in between. The CDR3 region has the DNA TGTGCCAGCAGCGTGACAGTCGTCGACACCGGGGAGCTGTTTTTT. It encodes CASSVTVVDTGELFF.

The chain uses TRBV2 and TRBJ1-4; 10 bases map to TRBD1. CDR1 is SNHLY, CDR2 FYNNEI, per germline. J gave up 1 base and V 1 base, and 6 bases lay outside the gene matches. The CDR3 contains 18 residues. CDR3 DNA: TGTGCCAGCAGTGAAGGCGGACAGGGGGTCGGAACTAATGAAAAACTGTTTTTT. Residues: CASSEGGQGVGTNEKLFF.

This chain connects TRBV5-6 to TRBJ1-6; D is unresolved. The CDR3 spans 15 residues. Germline CDR1 and CDR2: SGHDT and YYEEEE. V was trimmed by 0 bases and J by 7 bases, leaving 11 bases between them. As DNA, the CDR3 is TGTGCCAGCAGCTTGGTCGGTCTAGGAAATTCACCCCTCCACTTT. It is translated as CASSLVGLGNSPLHF.

The V call is TRBV5-6, the J call TRBJ1-4, with D unclear. Per the germline V gene, CDR1 is SGHDT and CDR2 is YYEEEE. V dropped 1 base and J dropped 7 bases, with 8 bases sitting between them. The CDR3 has 13 amino acids. DNA for the CDR3: TGTGCCAGCAGCTTGATGAGCACTGAAAAACTGTTTTTT. Encoded protein: CASSLMSTEKLFF.

The chain employs TRBV11-3 and TRBJ2-7; TRBD1 might be the D (5 bases). The CDR3 runs 15 residues. Trimming left V 5 bases short and J 4 bases short, with 18 bases between. The germline V gene encodes CDR1 SGHNT and CDR2 YENEEA. As DNA, the CDR3 is TGTGCCAGCAGCACTGACAGCCACAATCTGTACGAGCAGTACTTC. Amino acid sequence: CASSTDSHNLYEQYF. Together with reference TRBV11-3 and TRBJ2-7, the CDR3 gives the full variable domain: EAGVVQSPRYKIIEKKQPVAFWCNPISGHNTLYWYLQNLGQGPELLIRYENEEAVDDSQLPKDRFSAERLKGVDSTLKIQPAELGDSAVYLCASSTDSHNLYEQYFGPGTRLTVT.

The count of this clone is one. The rearrangement links TRBV19 to TRBJ2-1; 12 bases match TRBD2. The CDR3 contains 14 residues. With V trimmed by 4 bases and J by 9 bases, 4 bases remained unmatched. CDR1 is LNHDA, CDR2 SQIVND, per germline (reference sequence). The CDR3 sequence: CASSTTSGSTEQFF. The CDR3 DNA reads TGTGCCAGTAGTACGACTAGCGGGAGCACTGAGCAGTTCTTC.

The genes are TRBV11-1 and TRBJ1-2; 7 bases are a match to TRBD1. Unmatched junction bases numbered 4, after V lost 5 bases and J lost 4 bases. In germline, CDR1 is SGHAT, CDR2 FQDESV (reference sequence). The CDR3 contains 13 residues. CDR3 in amino acids: CASSPGQFYGYTF. The CDR3 DNA is TGTGCCAGCAGCCCGGGACAGTTCTATGGCTACACCTTC.

The V and J genes are TRBV13 and TRBJ2-2; 12 bases match TRBD1. Germline CDR1 and CDR2: PRHDT and FYEKMQ (reference sequence). V gave up 5 bases and J gave up 5 bases; unmatched junction bases: 9. This CDR3 region has 17 residues. CDR3 sequence: CASSQRRDRGPTGELFF. DNA of the CDR3: TGTGCCAGCAGCCAACGCCGGGACAGGGGGCCGACCGGGGAGCTGTTTTTT.

The V call is TRBV5-3, the J call TRBJ2-7; 8 positions match TRBD1. TRBV5-3 is treated as an ORF (open reading frame) with a function not yet certain. V trimming: 4 bases; J trimming: 1 base; junction bases outside the gene matches: 7. This CDR3 comprises 15 residues. The DNA of the CDR3 is TGTGCCAGAAGCCGTTCAGGACAGGGATCCTACGAGCAGTACTTC. Translating it yields CARSRSGQGSYEQYF.

This clone has a single count. This chain links TRBV9 with TRBJ2-1; 7 bases agree with TRBD2. Germline CDR1 SGDLS, CDR2 YYNGEE. V shed 0 bases, J shed 4 bases, and the junction held 4 bases outside the gene matches. The CDR3 totals 15 residues. CDR3 sequence (DNA): TGTGCCAGCAGCGTAGAACTAGCGCTGTACAATGAGCAGTTCTTC. This encodes CASSVELALYNEQFF.

This clone was seen only a few times. The rearrangement links TRBV28 to TRBJ1-2, with D uncertain. This CDR3 is built from 13 residues. V lost 6 bases to trimming and J lost 8 bases, with 16 bases between them. Germline CDR1 and CDR2: MDHEN and SYDVKM. CDR3 residues: CASSMGPRGGYTF. Written as DNA, the CDR3 is TGTGCCAGCAGCATGGGTCCTCGGGGAGGCTACACCTTC.

The chain has TRBV5-8 and TRBJ2-1; unclear D gene. The germline V gene has CDR1 SGHTS and CDR2 YDEGEE. The V end was cut by 8 bases, the J end by 0 bases, with 12 bases between. CDR3 length: 14 residues. CDR3 nucleotide sequence: TGTGCCAGTACAAAGTGGAGCTCCTACAATGAGCAGTTCTTC. Its translation is CASTKWSSYNEQFF.

The chain couples TRBV4-2 to TRBJ1-4; 10 nucleotides line up with TRBD1. Germline V gene lookup returns CDR1 LGHNA and CDR2 YNFKEQ. This CDR3 comprises 15 residues. V gave up 7 bases and J gave up 6 bases; unmatched junction bases: 8. The CDR3 region is CASNIHGTGDEKLFF. CDR3 nucleotides: TGTGCCAGCAACATCCACGGGACAGGGGATGAAAAACTGTTTTTT.

The CDR3 coding sequence is TGTGCCTACTGGACAGGCTATGGCTACACCTTC. Protein sequence: CAYWTGYGYTF. The chain joins TRBV30 to TRBJ1-2, with 7 bases that match TRBD1. The V gene's germline CDR1 is GTSNPN and CDR2 SVGIG (reference sequence). Trimming at V came to 7 bases and at J to 4 bases, leaving 3 bases not matched to a gene. The CDR3 runs to 11 residues. The variable domain in full, completed from reference TRBV30 and TRBJ1-2, reads SQTIHQWPATLVQPVGSPLSLECTVEGTSNPNLYWYRQAAGRGLQLLFYSVGIGQISSEVPQNLSASRPQDRQFILSSKKLLLSDSGFYLCAYWTGYGYTFGSGTRLTVV.

This chain joins TRBV29-1 and TRBJ2-7, with D maybe TRBD2 (6 bases). Between the trimmed V and J ends, which lost 5 bases and 2 bases, there was a span of 13 bases. CDR3 length equals 13 residues. The germline gives CDR1 SQVTM, CDR2 ANQGSEA. The CDR3 DNA is TGCAGCGTTAGGCGGGACTTGGCCTACGAGCAGTACTTC. This sequence encodes CSVRRDLAYEQYF.